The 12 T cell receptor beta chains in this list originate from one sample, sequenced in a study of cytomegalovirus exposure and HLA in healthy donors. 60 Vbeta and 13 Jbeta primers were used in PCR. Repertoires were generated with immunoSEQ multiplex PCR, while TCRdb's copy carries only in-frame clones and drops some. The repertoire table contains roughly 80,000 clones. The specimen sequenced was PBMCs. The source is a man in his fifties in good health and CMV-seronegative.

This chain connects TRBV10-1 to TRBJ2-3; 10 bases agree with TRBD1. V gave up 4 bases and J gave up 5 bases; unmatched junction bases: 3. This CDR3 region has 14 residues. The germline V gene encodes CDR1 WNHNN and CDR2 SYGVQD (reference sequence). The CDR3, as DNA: TGCGCCAGCAGTGCGACAGGGGGCTTAGATACGCAGTATTTT. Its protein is CASSATGGLDTQYF.

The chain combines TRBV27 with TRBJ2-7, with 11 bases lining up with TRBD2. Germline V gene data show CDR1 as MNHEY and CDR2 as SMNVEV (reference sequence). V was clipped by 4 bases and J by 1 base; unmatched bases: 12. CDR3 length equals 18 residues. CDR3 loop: CASSSFPFTSGSSYEQYF. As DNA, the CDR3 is TGTGCCAGCAGTTCGTTCCCCTTTACTAGCGGGAGTTCCTACGAGCAGTACTTC.

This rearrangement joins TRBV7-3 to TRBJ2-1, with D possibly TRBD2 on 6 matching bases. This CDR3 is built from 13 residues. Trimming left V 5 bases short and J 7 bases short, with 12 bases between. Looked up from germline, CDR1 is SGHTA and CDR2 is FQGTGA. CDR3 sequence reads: CASSGHGGNEQFF. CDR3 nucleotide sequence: TGTGCCAGCAGCGGCCATGGGGGGAATGAGCAGTTCTTC.

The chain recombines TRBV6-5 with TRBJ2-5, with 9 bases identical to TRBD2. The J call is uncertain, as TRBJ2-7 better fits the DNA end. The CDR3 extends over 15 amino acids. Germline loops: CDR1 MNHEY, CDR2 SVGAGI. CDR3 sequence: CASSNFIAGANEQYF. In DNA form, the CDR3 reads TGTGCCAGCAGTAATTTTATAGCGGGGGCGAACGAGCAGTACTTC.

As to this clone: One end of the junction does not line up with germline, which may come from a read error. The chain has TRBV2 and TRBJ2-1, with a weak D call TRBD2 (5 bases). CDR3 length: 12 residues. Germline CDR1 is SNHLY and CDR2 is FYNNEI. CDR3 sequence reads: CASSESWRWQVF. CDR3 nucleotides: TGTGCCAGCAGTGAGTCTTGGAGGTGGCAGGTCTTC.

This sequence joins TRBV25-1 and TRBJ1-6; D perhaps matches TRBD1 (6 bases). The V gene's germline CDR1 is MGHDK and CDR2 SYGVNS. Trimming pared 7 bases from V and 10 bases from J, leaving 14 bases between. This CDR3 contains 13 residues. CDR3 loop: CASTQGGRSPLHF. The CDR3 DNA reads TGTGCCAGCACTCAAGGGGGTCGATCACCCCTCCACTTT.

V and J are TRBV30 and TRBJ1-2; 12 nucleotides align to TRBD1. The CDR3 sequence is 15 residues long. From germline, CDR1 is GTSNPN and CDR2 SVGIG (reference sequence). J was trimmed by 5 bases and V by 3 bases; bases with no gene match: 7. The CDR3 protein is CAWRGGTGGWYGYTF. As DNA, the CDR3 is TGTGCCTGGAGGGGAGGGACAGGGGGCTGGTATGGCTACACCTTC.

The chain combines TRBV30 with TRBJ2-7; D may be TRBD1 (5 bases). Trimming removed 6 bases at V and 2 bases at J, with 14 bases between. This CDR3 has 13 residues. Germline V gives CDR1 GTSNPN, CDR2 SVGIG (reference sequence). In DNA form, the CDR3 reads TGTGCCTGCGGTGACAGTTACGCCTACGAGCAGTACTTC. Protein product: CACGDSYAYEQYF.

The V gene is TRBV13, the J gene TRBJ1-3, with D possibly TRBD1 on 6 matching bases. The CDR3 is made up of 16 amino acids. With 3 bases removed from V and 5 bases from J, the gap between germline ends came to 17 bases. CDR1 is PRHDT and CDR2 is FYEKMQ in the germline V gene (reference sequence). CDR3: CASSFWGGRTRNTIYF. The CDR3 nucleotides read TGTGCCAGCAGCTTTTGGGGGGGGCGAACTAGAAACACCATATATTTT.

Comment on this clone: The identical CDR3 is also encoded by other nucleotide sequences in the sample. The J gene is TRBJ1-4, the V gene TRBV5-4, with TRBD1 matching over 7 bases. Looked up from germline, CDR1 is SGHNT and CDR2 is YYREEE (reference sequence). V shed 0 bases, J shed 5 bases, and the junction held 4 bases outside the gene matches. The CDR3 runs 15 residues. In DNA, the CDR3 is TGTGCCAGCAGCTTGGACAGGGGCCAAAATGAAAAACTGTTTTTT. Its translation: CASSLDRGQNEKLFF.

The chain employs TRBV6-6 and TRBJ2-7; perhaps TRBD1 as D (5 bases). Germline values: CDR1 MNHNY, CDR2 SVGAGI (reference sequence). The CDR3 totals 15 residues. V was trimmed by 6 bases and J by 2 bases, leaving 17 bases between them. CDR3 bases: TGTGCCAGCAGGCCCCGCGGACACGGAGCCTACGAGCAGTACTTC. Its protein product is CASRPRGHGAYEQYF.

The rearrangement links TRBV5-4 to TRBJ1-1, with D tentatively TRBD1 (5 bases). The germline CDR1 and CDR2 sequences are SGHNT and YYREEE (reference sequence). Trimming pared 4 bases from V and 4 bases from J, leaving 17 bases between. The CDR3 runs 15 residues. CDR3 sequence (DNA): TGTGCCAGCAGCCCGGCGGGGGTTCGGAGCACTGAAGCTTTCTTT. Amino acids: CASSPAGVRSTEAFF.